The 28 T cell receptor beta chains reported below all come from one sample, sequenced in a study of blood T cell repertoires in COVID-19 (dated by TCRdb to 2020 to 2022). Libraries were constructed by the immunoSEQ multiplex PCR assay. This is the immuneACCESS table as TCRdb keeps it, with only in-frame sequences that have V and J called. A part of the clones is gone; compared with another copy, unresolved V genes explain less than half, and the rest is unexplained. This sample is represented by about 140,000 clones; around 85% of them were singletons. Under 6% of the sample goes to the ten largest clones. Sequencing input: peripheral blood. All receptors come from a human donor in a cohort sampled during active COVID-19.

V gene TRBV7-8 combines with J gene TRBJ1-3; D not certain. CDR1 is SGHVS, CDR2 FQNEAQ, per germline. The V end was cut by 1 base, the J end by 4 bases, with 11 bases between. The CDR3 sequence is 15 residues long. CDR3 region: CASSLGHNTGNTIYF. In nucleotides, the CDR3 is TGTGCCAGCAGCTTAGGGCACAACACCGGAAACACCATATATTTT.

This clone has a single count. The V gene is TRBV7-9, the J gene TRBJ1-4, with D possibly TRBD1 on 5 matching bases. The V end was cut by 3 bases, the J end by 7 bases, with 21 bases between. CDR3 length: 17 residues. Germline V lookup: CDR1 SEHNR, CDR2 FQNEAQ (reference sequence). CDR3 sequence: CASSFGSRGRYIEKLFF. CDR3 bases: TGTGCCAGCAGCTTTGGTTCGCGGGGACGGTATATTGAAAAACTGTTTTTT.

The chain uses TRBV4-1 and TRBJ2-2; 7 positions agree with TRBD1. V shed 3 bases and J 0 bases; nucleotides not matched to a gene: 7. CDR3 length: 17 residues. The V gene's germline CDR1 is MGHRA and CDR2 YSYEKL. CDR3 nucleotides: TGCGCCAGCAGCCATGAACAGGGGCGAACGAACACCGGGGAGCTGTTTTTT. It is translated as CASSHEQGRTNTGELFF.

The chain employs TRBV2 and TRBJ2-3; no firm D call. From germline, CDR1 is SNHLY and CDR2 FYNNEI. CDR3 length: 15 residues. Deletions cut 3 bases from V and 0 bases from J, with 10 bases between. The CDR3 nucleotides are TGTGCCAGCAGTGAGGCAGATCCTAGCACAGATACGCAGTATTTT. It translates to CASSEADPSTDTQYF.

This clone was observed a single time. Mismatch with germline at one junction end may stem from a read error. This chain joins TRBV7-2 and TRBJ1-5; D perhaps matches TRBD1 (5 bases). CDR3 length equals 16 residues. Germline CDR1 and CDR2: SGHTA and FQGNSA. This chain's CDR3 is CASNLPGGGFDQPQHF. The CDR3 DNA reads TGTGCCAGCAACTTACCCGGGGGGGGGTTCGATCAGCCCCAGCATTTT.

CDR3 DNA: TGTGCCAGCAGCCCCGACAGGACCAACTATGGCTACACCTTC. Its protein is CASSPDRTNYGYTF. The chain employs TRBV11-1 and TRBJ1-2, with a possible D match to TRBD1 (6 bases). The germline CDR1 and CDR2 sequences are SGHAT and FQDESV (reference sequence). This CDR3 comprises 14 residues. V was pared by 5 bases and J by 2 bases, with 12 bases between.

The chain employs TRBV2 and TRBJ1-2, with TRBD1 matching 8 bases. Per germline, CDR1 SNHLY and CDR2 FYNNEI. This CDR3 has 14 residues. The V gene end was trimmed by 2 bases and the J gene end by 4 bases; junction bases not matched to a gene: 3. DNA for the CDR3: TGTGCCAGCAGTGAACACCAGGGGGCCTATGGCTACACCTTC. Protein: CASSEHQGAYGYTF.

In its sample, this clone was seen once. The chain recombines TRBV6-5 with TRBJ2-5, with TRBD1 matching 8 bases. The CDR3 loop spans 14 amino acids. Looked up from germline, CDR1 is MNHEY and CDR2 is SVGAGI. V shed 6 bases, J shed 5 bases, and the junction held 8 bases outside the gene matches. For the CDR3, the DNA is TGTGCCAGCAGCCTAGCACAGGGGGTGGAGACCCAGTACTTC. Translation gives CASSLAQGVETQYF.

The CDR3 bases are TGTGCCAGCAGTTTTGGAGCCGGAAGGGGCTACACCTTC. It is translated as CASSFGAGRGYTF. The chain combines TRBV12-3 or TRBV12-4 with TRBJ1-2; unclear D gene. There are 13 residues in the CDR3. Trimming took off 3 bases at V and 8 bases at J, with 13 bases between the two ends.

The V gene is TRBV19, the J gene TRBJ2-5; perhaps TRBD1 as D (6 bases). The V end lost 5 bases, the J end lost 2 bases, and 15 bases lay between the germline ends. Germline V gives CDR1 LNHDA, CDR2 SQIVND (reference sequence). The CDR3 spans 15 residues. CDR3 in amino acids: CASSRHRDKQETQYF. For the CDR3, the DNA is TGTGCCAGTAGTCGTCACCGGGACAAACAAGAGACCCAGTACTTC.

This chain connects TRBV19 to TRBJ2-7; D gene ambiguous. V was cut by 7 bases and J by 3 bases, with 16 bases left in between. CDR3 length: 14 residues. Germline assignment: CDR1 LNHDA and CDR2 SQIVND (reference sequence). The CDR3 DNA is TGTGCCAGTATAAATTGGGCCGCGTACTACGAGCAGTACTTC. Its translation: CASINWAAYYEQYF.

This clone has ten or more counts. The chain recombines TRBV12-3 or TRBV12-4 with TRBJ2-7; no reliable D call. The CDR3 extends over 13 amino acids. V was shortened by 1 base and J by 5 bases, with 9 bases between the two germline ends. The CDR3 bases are TGTGCCAGCAGTTTAGGGATGGGCCACGAGCAGTACTTC. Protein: CASSLGMGHEQYF.

Here the CDR3 DNA reads TGTGCCAGCAGCAAAGGGCAGGGGGCGAAGGCTGAAGCTTTCTTT. Protein sequence: CASSKGQGAKAEAFF. This chain connects TRBV21-1 to TRBJ1-1; the table calls TRBD1, which could not be checked here. TRBV21-1 is deemed a pseudogene. The CDR3 spans 15 residues.

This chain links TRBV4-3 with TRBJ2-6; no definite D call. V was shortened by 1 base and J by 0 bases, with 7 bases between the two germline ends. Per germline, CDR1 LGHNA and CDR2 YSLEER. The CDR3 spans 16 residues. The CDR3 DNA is TGCGCCAGCAGCCAAGTAAAATTCTCTGGGGCCAACGTCCTGACTTTC. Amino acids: CASSQVKFSGANVLTF.

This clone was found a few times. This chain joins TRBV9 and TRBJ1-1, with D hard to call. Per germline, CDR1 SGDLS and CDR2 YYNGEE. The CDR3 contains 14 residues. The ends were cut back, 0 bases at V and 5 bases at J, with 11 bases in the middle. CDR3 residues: CASSVGVGRTEAFF. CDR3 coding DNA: TGTGCCAGCAGCGTAGGAGTGGGGAGAACTGAAGCTTTCTTT.

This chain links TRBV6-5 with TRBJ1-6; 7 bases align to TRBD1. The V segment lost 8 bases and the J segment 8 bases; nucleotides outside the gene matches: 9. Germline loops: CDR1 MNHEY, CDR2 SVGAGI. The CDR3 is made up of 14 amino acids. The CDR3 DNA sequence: TGTGCCAGCGGAAGGGACAGTCGTTATTCACCCCTCCACTTT. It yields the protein CASGRDSRYSPLHF.

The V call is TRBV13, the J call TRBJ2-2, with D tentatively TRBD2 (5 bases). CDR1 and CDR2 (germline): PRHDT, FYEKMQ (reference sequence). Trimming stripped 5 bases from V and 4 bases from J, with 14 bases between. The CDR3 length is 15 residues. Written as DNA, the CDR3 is TGTGCCAGCAGCCCCCGGCTAGCTGGCACCGGGGAGCTGTTTTTT. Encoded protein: CASSPRLAGTGELFF.

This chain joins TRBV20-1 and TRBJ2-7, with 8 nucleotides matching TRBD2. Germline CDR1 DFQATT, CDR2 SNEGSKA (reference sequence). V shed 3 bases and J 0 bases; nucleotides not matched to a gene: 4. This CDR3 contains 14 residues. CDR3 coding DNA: TGCAGTGCTAGTGTAGCGGGGAGCTCCTACGAGCAGTACTTC. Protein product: CSASVAGSSYEQYF.

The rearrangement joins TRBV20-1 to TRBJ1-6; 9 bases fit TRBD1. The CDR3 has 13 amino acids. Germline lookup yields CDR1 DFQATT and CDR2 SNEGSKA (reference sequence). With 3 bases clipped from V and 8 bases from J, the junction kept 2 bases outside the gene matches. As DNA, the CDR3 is TGCAGTGCTAGTAGACAGGGGGATTCACCCCTCCACTTT. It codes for CSASRQGDSPLHF.

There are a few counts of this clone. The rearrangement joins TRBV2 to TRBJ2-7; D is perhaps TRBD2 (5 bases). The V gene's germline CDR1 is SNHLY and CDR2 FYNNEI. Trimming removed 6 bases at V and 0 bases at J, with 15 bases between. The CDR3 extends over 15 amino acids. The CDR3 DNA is TGTGCCAGCAGGCAAGGACTCTCGAGCTCCTACGAGCAGTACTTC. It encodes CASRQGLSSSYEQYF.

DNA for the CDR3: TGTGCCAGCAGCCAAGGGGGGGGACAGGGTCAGTACTTC. It is translated as CASSQGGGQGQYF. This sequence joins TRBV3-1 (or the pseudogene TRBV3-2) and TRBJ2-7; 9 bases agree with TRBD1. Germline lookup yields CDR1 LGHDT and CDR2 YNNKEL (reference sequence). V shed 1 base, J shed 10 bases, and the junction held 5 bases outside the gene matches. The CDR3 covers 13 residues.

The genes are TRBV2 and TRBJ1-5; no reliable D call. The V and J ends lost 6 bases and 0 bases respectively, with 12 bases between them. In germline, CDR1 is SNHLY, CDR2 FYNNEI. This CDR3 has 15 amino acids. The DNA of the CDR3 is TGTGCCAGCAGGGTTGGCCAGAATAGCAATCAGCCCCAGCATTTT. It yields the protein CASRVGQNSNQPQHF.

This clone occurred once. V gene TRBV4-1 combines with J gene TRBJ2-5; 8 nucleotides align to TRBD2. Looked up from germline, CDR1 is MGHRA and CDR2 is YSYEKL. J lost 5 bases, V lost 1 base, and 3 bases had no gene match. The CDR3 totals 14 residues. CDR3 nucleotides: TGCGCCAGCAGCCAAGGCCCTAGCGGGGAGACCCAGTACTTC. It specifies CASSQGPSGETQYF.

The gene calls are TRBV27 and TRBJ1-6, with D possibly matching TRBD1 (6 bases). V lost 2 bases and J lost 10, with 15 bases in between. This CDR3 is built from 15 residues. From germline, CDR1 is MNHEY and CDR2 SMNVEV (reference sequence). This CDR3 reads CASSLRPGGNSPLHF. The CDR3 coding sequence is TGTGCCAGCAGTTTAAGACCTGGGGGCAACTCACCCCTCCACTTT.

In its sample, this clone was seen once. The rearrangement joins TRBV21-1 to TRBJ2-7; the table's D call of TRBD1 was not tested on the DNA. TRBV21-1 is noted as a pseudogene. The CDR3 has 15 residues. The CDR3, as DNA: TGTGCCAGCATCGGAGGGTCAGGGGGAAAGAACGAGCAGTACTTC. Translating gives CASIGGSGGKNEQYF.

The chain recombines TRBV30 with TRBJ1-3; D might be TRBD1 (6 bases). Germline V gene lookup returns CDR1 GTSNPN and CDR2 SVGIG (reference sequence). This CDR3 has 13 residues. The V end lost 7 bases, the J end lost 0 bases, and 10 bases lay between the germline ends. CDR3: CASTGNSGNTIYF. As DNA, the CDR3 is TGTGCCTCTACAGGGAACTCTGGAAACACCATATATTTT.

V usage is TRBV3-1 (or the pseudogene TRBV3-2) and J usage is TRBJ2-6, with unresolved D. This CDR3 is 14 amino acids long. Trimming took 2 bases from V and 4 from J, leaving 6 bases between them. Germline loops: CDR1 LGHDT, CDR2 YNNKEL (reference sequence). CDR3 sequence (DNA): TGTGCCAGCAGCCAACGAGAGGGGGCCAACGTCCTGACTTTC. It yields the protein CASSQREGANVLTF.

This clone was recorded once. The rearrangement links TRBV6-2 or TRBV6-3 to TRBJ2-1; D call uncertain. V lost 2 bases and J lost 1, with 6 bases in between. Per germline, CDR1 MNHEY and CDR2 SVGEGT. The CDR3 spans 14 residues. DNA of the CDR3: TGTGCCAGCAGTTACGGGCAATCCTACAATGAGCAGTTCTTC. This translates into CASSYGQSYNEQFF.